This paragraph reports one T cell receptor (beta chain). The CDR3 runs 13 residues. J lost 5 bases, V lost 7 bases, and 8 bases had no gene match. Germline-derived CDR1 and CDR2 are SQVTM and ANQGSEA. The data were taken from a study of beta chain features in type 1 diabetes. The authors reverse transcribed all of the isolated RNA, so sequencing captured expressed TCRB transcripts. Method: immunoSEQ multiplex PCR; TCRdb's copy keeps in-frame clones and lacks some. The data contain 900,000 or so clones, about a sixth of them singletons. The material sequenced was naive CD4+ T cells from blood. V usage is TRBV29-1 and J usage is TRBJ2-7; 10 nucleotides match TRBD1. The clonotype originates from a woman aged 18-29 years in good health. CDR3 loop: CSARTGGLNEQYF. The CDR3, as DNA: TGCAGCGCTAGGACAGGGGGGTTGAACGAGCAGTACTTC.